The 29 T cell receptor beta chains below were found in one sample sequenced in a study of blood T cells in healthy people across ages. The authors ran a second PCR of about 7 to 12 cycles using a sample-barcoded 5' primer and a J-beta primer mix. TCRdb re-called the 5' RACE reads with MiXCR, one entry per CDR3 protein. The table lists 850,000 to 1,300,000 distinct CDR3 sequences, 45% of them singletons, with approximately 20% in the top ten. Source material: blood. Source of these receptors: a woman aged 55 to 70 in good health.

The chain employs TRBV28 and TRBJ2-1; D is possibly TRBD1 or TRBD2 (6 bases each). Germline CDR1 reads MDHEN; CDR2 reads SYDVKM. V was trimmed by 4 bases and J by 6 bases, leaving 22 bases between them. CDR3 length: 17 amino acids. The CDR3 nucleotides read TGTGCCAGCAGTTCCGCGGGTGGGGGGCTGGTTCGCAATGAGCAGTTCTTC. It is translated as CASSSAGGGLVRNEQFF.

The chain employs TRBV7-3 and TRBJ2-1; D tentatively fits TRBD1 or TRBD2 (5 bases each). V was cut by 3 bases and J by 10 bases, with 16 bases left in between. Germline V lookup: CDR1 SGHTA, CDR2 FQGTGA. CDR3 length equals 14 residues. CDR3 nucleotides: TGTGCCAGCAGCTTCGGGACCGGCAACGGAGAGCAGTTCTTC. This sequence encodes CASSFGTGNGEQFF.

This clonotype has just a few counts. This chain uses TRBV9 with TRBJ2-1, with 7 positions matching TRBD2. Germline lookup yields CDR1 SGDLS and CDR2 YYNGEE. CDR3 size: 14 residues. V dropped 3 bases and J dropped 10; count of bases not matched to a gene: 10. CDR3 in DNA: TGTGCCAGCAGCGAGGGAGCGGGGTTGGTCGAGCAGTTCTTC. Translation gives CASSEGAGLVEQFF.

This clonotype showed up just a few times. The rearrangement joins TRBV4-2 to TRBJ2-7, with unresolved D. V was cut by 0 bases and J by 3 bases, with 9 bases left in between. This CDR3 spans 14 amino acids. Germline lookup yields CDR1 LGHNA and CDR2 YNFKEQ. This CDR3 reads CASSQDSHDYEQYF. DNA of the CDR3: TGTGCCAGCAGCCAAGATTCCCATGACTACGAGCAGTACTTC.

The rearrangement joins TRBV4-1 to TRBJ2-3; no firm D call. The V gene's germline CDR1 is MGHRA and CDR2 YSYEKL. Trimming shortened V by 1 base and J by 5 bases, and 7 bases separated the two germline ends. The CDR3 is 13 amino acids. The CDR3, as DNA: TGCGCCAGCAGCCAAGGTCGTATAGATACGCAGTATTTT. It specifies CASSQGRIDTQYF.

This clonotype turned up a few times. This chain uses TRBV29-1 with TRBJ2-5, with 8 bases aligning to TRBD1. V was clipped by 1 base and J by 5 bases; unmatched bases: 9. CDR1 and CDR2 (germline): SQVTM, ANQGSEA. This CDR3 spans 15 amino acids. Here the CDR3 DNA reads TGCAGCGTTGAAGGAGGACAGGGCGTCGTGGAGACCCAGTACTTC. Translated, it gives CSVEGGQGVVETQYF.

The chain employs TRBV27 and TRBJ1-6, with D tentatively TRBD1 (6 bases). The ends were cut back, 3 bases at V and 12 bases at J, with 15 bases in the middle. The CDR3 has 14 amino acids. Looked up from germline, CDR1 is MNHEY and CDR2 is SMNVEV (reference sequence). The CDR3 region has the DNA TGTGCCAGCAGTTTTGGACGGGGGCCGGGACCCCTCCACTTT. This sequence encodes CASSFGRGPGPLHF.

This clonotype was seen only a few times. CDR3 sequence: CASSLGQGGANTEAFF. The CDR3, as DNA: TGTGCCAGCAGTTTGGGACAGGGTGGCGCGAACACTGAAGCTTTCTTT. The chain employs TRBV12-3 or TRBV12-4 and TRBJ1-1; 9 nucleotides match TRBD1. Trimming took 3 bases from V and 1 from J; bases not matched to a gene: 6. The CDR3 runs to 16 residues.

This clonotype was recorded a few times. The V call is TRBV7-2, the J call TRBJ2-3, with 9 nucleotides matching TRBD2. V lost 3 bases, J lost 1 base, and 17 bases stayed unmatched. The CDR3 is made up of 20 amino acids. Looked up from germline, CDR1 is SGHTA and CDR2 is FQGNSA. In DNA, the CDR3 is TGTGCCAGCAGCTTCAGGAGGACTAGCGCCCCTCGGGGGGGCACAGATACGCAGTATTTT. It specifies CASSFRRTSAPRGGTDTQYF.

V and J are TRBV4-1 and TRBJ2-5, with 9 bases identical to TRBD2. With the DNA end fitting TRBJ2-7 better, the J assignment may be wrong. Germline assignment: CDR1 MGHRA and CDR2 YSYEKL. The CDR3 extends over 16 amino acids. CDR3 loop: CASSQEAGGKAYEQYF. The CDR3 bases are TGCGCCAGCAGCCAAGAGGCGGGGGGGAAAGCCTACGAGCAGTACTTC.

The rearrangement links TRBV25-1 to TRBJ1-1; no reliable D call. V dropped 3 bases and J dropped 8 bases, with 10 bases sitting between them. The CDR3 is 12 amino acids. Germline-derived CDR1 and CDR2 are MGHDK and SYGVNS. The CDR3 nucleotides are TGTGCCAGCAGTGAGGATGTAGGCGAAGCTTTCTTT. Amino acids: CASSEDVGEAFF.

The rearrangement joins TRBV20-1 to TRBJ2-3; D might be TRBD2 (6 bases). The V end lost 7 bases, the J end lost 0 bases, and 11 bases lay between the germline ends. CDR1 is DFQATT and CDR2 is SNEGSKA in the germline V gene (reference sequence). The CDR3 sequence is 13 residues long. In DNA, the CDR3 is TGCAGTGAAACGGGGGAGAGCACAGATACGCAGTATTTT. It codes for CSETGESTDTQYF.

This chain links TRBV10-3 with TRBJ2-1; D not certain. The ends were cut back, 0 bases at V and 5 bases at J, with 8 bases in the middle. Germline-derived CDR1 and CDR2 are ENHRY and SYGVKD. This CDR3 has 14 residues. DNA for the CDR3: TGTGCCATCAGTGAGTCGTTTCTAGACAATGAGCAGTTCTTC. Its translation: CAISESFLDNEQFF.

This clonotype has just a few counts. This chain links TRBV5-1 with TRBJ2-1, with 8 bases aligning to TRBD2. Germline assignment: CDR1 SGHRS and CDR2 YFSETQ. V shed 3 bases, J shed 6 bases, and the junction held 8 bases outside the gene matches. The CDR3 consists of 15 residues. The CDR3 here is CASSSGLAPSNEQFF. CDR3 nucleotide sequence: TGCGCCAGCAGCTCCGGACTAGCACCGTCCAATGAGCAGTTCTTC.

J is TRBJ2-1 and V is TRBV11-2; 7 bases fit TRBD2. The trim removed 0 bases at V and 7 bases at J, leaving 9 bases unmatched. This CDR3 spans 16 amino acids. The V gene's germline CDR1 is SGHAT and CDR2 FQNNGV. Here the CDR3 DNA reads TGTGCCAGCAGCTTAGAGGCGGGAGAGCCTCTGAATGAGCAGTTCTTC. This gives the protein CASSLEAGEPLNEQFF.

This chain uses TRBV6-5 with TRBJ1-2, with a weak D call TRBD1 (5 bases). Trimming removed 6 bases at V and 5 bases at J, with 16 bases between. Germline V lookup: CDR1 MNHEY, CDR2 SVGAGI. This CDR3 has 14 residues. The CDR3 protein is CASRNTGTAYGYTF. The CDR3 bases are TGTGCCAGCAGAAATACCGGGACCGCTTATGGCTACACCTTC.

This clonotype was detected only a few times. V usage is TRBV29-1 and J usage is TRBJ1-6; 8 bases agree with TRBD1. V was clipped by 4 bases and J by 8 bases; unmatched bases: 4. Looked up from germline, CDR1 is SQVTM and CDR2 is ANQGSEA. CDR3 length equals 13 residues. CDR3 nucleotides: TGCAGCGTTGGGCAGGACAGGGATTCACCCCTCCACTTT. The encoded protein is CSVGQDRDSPLHF. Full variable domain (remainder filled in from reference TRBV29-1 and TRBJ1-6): SAVISQKPSRDICQRGTSLTIQCQVDSQVTMMFWYRQQPGQSLTLIATANQGSEATYESGFVIDKFPISRPNLTFSTLTVSNMSPEDSSIYLCSVGQDRDSPLHFGNGTRLTVT.

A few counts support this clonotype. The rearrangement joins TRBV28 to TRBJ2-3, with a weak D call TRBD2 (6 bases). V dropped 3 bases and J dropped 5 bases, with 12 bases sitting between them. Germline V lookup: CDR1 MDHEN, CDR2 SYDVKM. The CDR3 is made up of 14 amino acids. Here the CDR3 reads CASSFAGRGDTQYF. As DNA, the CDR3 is TGTGCCAGCAGTTTCGCGGGACGGGGAGATACGCAGTATTTT.

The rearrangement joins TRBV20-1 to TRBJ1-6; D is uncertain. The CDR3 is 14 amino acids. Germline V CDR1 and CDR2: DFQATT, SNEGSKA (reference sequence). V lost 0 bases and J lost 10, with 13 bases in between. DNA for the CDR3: TGCAGTGCTAGAGATGAAGAGGGAGACTCACCCCTCCACTTT. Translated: CSARDEEGDSPLHF.

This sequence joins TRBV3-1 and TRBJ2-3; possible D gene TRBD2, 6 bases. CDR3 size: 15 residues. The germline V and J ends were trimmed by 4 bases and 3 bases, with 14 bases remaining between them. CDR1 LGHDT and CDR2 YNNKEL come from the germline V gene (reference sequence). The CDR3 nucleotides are TGTGCCAGCAGCCGGTACCTAGCGACTACAGATACGCAGTATTTT. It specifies CASSRYLATTDTQYF.

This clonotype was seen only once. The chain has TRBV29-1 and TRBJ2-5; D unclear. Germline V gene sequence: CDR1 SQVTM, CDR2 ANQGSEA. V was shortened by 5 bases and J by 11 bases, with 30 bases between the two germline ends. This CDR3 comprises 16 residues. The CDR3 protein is CSVTARSPCLYNEQYF. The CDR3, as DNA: TGCAGCGTTACTGCCCGGAGCCCATGCTTATACAATGAGCAGTACTTC.

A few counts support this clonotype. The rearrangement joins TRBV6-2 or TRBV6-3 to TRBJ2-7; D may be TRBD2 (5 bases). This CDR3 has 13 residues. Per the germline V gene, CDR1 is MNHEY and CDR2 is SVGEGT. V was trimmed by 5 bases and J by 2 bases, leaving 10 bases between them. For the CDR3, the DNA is TGTGCCAGCAGTACGGACTTGGCCTACGAGCAGTACTTC. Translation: CASSTDLAYEQYF.

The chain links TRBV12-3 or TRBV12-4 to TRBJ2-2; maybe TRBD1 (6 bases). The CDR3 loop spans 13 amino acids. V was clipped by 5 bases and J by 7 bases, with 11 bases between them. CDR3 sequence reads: CASSKTGIGELFF. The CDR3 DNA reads TGTGCCAGCAGTAAAACAGGGATCGGGGAGCTGTTTTTT.

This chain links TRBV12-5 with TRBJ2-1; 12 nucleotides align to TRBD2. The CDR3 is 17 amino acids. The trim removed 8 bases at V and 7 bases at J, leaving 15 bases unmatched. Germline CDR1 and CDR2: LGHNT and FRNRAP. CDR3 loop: CASRGWSGTSGPNEQFF. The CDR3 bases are TGTGCTAGTCGCGGATGGTCGGGGACTAGCGGGCCTAATGAGCAGTTCTTC. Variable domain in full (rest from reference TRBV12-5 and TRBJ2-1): DARVTQTPRHKVTEMGQEVTMRCQPILGHNTVFWYRQTMMQGLELLAYFRNRAPLDDSGMPKDRFSAEMPDATLATLKIQPSEPRDSAVYFCASRGWSGTSGPNEQFFGPGTRLTVL.

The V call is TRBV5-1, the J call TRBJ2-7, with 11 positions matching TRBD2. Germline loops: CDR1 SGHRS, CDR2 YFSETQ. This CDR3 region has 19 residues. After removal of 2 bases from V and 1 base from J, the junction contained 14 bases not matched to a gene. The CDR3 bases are TGCGCCAGCAGCTTAAGCCCTAAGACTAGCGGGACCACTTCCTACGAGCAGTACTTC. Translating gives CASSLSPKTSGTTSYEQYF.

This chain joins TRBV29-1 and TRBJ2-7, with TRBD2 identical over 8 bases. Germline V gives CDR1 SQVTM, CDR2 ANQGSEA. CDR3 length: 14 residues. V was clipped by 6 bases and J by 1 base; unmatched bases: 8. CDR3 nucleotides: TGCAGCGTCGAGGGGGTAGCGGGATCCTACGAGCAGTACTTC. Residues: CSVEGVAGSYEQYF.

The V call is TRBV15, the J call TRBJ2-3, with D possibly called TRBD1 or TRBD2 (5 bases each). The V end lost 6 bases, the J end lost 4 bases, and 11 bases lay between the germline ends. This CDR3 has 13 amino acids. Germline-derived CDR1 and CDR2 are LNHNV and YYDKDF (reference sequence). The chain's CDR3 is CATRLGVSDTQYF. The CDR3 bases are TGTGCCACCAGACTAGGGGTGTCAGATACGCAGTATTTT.

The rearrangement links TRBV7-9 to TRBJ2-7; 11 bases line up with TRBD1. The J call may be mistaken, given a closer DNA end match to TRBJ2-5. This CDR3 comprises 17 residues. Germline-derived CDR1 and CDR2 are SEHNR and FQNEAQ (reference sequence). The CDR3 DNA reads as TGTGCCAGCAGCGCCTCCGGGACAGGGGGTATCGCGGAGACCCAGTACTTC. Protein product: CASSASGTGGIAETQYF.

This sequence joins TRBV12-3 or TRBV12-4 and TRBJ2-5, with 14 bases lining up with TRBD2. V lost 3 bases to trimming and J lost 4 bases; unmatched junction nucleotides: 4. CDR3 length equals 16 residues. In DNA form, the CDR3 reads TGTGCCAGCAGTTTGGGACTAGCGGGAGTTACAGAGACCCAGTACTTC. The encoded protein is CASSLGLAGVTETQYF.